This entry lists 28 T cell receptor beta chains sequenced from one sample in a study of cytomegalovirus exposure and HLA in healthy donors. Both 60 Vbeta primers and 13 Jbeta primers went into the PCR. Generated by immunoSEQ multiplex PCR, the TCRdb table keeps only in-frame clones and is missing some. Here the sample table reports more than 55,000 clones. The sample comprised PBMCs. The receptors were sampled from a middle-aged woman in good health and CMV-seropositive.

This rearrangement joins TRBV30 to TRBJ1-1; TRBD1 matches 10 bases. In germline, CDR1 is GTSNPN, CDR2 SVGIG (reference sequence). Trimming took 3 bases from V and 5 from J; bases not matched to a gene: 9. The CDR3 is 15 residues long. The CDR3 sequence: CAWRSMGQGRTEAFF. The CDR3 nucleotides read TGTGCCTGGAGATCTATGGGACAGGGGAGAACTGAAGCTTTCTTT.

To note about this clone: One junction end disagrees with the germline gene, perhaps due to a read error. J is TRBJ2-3 and V is TRBV7-7; D ambiguous. This CDR3 has 16 amino acids. Per the germline V gene, CDR1 is SSHAT and CDR2 is FNYEAQ (reference sequence). CDR3 nucleotide sequence: TGTGCTAGCAGCTTAGAATCTATAACTGGCACAGATACGCAGTATTTT. This sequence encodes CASSLESITGTDTQYF.

CDR3 protein: CAISVGSSYNSPLHF. Written as DNA, the CDR3 is TGTGCCATCAGTGTAGGGAGCTCCTATAATTCACCCCTCCACTTT. The V call is TRBV10-3, the J call TRBJ1-6; D unresolved. Germline lookup yields CDR1 ENHRY and CDR2 SYGVKD. The V end lost 4 bases, the J end lost 0 bases, and 7 bases lay between the germline ends. The CDR3 sequence is 15 residues long.

The chain couples TRBV10-3 to TRBJ2-7; no clear D gene. The CDR3 is made up of 12 amino acids. Looked up from germline, CDR1 is ENHRY and CDR2 is SYGVKD. Trimming pared 0 bases from V and 6 bases from J, leaving 6 bases between. The CDR3 DNA sequence: TGTGCCATCAGTGAGTCGATCGGCGAGCAGTACTTC. Encoded protein: CAISESIGEQYF.

The rearrangement uses TRBV7-3 and TRBJ2-1; TRBD1 might be the D (6 bases). V lost 2 bases and J lost 7, with 9 bases in between. The germline gives CDR1 SGHTA, CDR2 FQGTGA. The CDR3 spans 13 residues. CDR3 region: CASSLDRLNEQFF. CDR3 coding DNA: TGTGCCAGCAGCTTAGACAGGCTGAATGAGCAGTTCTTC.

The rearrangement links TRBV7-9 to TRBJ2-5, with TRBD2 matching 8 bases. TRBJ2-7 explains the end of the DNA better; the J call may be wrong. The CDR3 length is 16 residues. Looked up from germline, CDR1 is SEHNR and CDR2 is FQNEAQ (reference sequence). The chain's CDR3 is CASSFLGPSGSYEQYF. CDR3 DNA: TGTGCCAGCAGCTTTTTAGGACCTAGCGGGTCCTACGAGCAGTACTTC.

The chain joins TRBV10-3 to TRBJ1-2, with D possibly being TRBD1 (5 bases). The CDR3 totals 15 residues. The V end was cut by 2 bases, the J end by 1 base, with 11 bases between. Germline CDR1 reads ENHRY; CDR2 reads SYGVKD. The CDR3 bases are TGTGCCATCAGTGAGGGGGCGGGAGATAACTATGGCTACACCTTC. Its translation is CAISEGAGDNYGYTF.

J is TRBJ1-4 and V is TRBV9; 8 bases map to TRBD1. This CDR3 spans 16 amino acids. The trim removed 2 bases at V and 8 bases at J, leaving 11 bases unmatched. CDR1 and CDR2 from the germline V gene are SGDLS and YYNGEE. The CDR3 loop reads CASSVSRTGSGEKLFF. The CDR3 DNA is TGTGCCAGCAGCGTCAGCAGGACAGGGAGTGGGGAAAAACTGTTTTTT.

This rearrangement joins TRBV19 to TRBJ1-5; D uncertain. Germline values: CDR1 LNHDA, CDR2 SQIVND (reference sequence). Trimming pared 3 bases from V and 5 bases from J, leaving 11 bases between. This CDR3 contains 14 residues. The CDR3 DNA follows: TGTGCCAGTAGTATCGAGGCAGATCATCAGCCCCAGCATTTT. Its protein product is CASSIEADHQPQHF.

The chain carries TRBV9 and TRBJ1-2; no firm D call. The CDR3 is made up of 14 amino acids. V shed 0 bases and J shed 4 bases, with 10 bases lying between them. Germline V CDR1 and CDR2: SGDLS, YYNGEE. CDR3 in DNA: TGTGCCAGCAGCGTAGGTGACTCTAGCTATGGCTACACCTTC. This codes for CASSVGDSSYGYTF.

The chain has TRBV5-6 and TRBJ1-2; D unclear. In germline, CDR1 is SGHDT, CDR2 YYEEEE. The CDR3 length is 12 residues. The V and J ends lost 1 base and 5 bases respectively, with 6 bases between them. CDR3 nucleotide sequence: TGTGCCAGCAGCTTGATACAGTATGGCTACACCTTC. Residues: CASSLIQYGYTF.

The V and J genes are TRBV7-2 and TRBJ2-7; TRBD1 agrees at 8 bases. With 5 bases clipped from V and 3 bases from J, the junction kept 6 bases outside the gene matches. Germline V gene lookup returns CDR1 SGHTA and CDR2 FQGNSA. The CDR3 is made up of 14 amino acids. The CDR3 loop is CASSHRTGLYEQYF. Here the CDR3 DNA reads TGTGCCAGCAGCCACCGGACAGGGCTCTACGAGCAGTACTTC. Drawing the rest from reference TRBV7-2 and TRBJ2-7, the complete variable domain is GAGVSQSPSNKVTEKGKDVELRCDPISGHTALYWYRQSLGQGLEFLIYFQGNSAPDKSGLPSDRFSAERTGGSVSTLTIQRTQQEDSAVYLCASSHRTGLYEQYFGPGTRLTVT.

J is TRBJ1-5 and V is TRBV2; unclear D gene. The CDR3 length is 13 residues. Trimming removed 2 bases at V and 8 bases at J, with 10 bases between. CDR1 SNHLY and CDR2 FYNNEI come from the germline V gene. CDR3 in DNA: TGTGCCAGCAGTGAACCCGGCGGCGAGCCCCAGCATTTT. This sequence encodes CASSEPGGEPQHF.

The chain joins TRBV6-6 to TRBJ2-7; TRBD2 might be the D (6 bases). In germline, CDR1 is MNHNY, CDR2 SVGAGI (reference sequence). The V and J ends lost 2 bases and 2 bases respectively, with 13 bases between them. The CDR3 spans 15 residues. CDR3 amino acids: CASSYEGSGTYEQYF. The CDR3 nucleotides read TGTGCCAGCAGTTACGAGGGTAGCGGAACCTACGAGCAGTACTTC.

According to its frequency, this clone is medium-sized. The chain uses TRBV9 and TRBJ2-7, with 7 bases lining up with TRBD1. From germline, CDR1 is SGDLS and CDR2 YYNGEE. This CDR3 has 16 amino acids. V shed 4 bases and J 2 bases; nucleotides not matched to a gene: 12. CDR3 in amino acids: CASSPTPKQGPYEQYF. The CDR3 DNA reads as TGTGCCAGCAGCCCCACCCCAAAACAGGGGCCCTACGAGCAGTACTTC.

The chain has TRBV18 and TRBJ1-5, with D unclear. Trimming left V 3 bases short and J 7 bases short, with 13 bases between. Germline V gene sequence: CDR1 KGHSH, CDR2 LQKENI. This CDR3 spans 14 amino acids. The CDR3 DNA follows: TGTGCCAGCTCACCCGAGAGGGCCCAACAGCCCCAGCATTTT. Amino acid sequence: CASSPERAQQPQHF.

V gene TRBV10-3 combines with J gene TRBJ1-5; D gene unclear. V lost 3 bases and J lost 4, with 13 bases in between. Looked up from germline, CDR1 is ENHRY and CDR2 is SYGVKD. The CDR3 is 15 residues long. The CDR3 DNA reads TGTGCCATCAGTGATACTACTAATGGGAATCAGCCCCAGCATTTT. Translation gives CAISDTTNGNQPQHF.

This chain connects TRBV7-9 to TRBJ2-7; 10 positions agree with TRBD1. Germline-derived CDR1 and CDR2 are SEHNR and FQNEAQ (reference sequence). V was clipped by 6 bases and J by 3 bases; unmatched bases: 11. This CDR3 has 16 amino acids. The CDR3 region is CASSLRPGQGIYEQYF. For the CDR3, the DNA is TGTGCCAGCAGTTTAAGGCCGGGACAGGGGATCTACGAGCAGTACTTC.

The CDR3 coding sequence is TGTGCCAGCAGCTTAAGGGGTTTACCTGAAGCTTTCTTT. Translation gives CASSLRGLPEAFF. The chain recombines TRBV7-9 with TRBJ1-1; D is possibly TRBD1 (5 bases). CDR3 length equals 13 residues. Germline values: CDR1 SEHNR, CDR2 FQNEAQ (reference sequence). Trimming pared 2 bases from V and 6 bases from J, leaving 10 bases between.

The rearrangement joins TRBV14 to TRBJ2-1; the match to TRBD2 covers 12 bases. This CDR3 region has 17 residues. The ends lost 3 bases at V and 4 bases at J; junction bases unmatched: 7. Germline V gene sequence: CDR1 SGHDN, CDR2 FVKESK. For the CDR3, the DNA is TGTGCCAGCAGCCATAGAACCGGACTAGCGGGGTACAATGAGCAGTTCTTC. Its translation: CASSHRTGLAGYNEQFF.

The chain has TRBV7-8 and TRBJ2-2, with a tentative D call TRBD2 (5 bases). Trimming cost V 6 bases and J 5 bases, with 19 bases left between them. The CDR3 has 16 residues. The germline V gene encodes CDR1 SGHVS and CDR2 FQNEAQ. CDR3 amino acids: CASRQTLWGVTGELFF. CDR3 bases: TGTGCCAGCAGGCAAACTCTTTGGGGAGTAACCGGGGAGCTGTTTTTT. The full variable domain, in which reference TRBV7-8 and TRBJ2-2 provide the parts outside the CDR3, is GAGVSQSPRYKVAKRGQDVALRCDPISGHVSLFWYQQALGQGPEFLTYFQNEAQLDKSGLPSDRFFAERPEGSVSTLKIQRTQQEDSAVYLCASRQTLWGVTGELFFGEGSRLTVL.

The rearrangement uses TRBV9 and TRBJ2-1; D not certain. Per germline, CDR1 SGDLS and CDR2 YYNGEE. V lost 3 bases and J 0 bases, leaving 25 bases between the germline ends. The CDR3 length is 20 residues. This chain's CDR3 is CASSGPRSYLSSRSYNEQFF. CDR3 nucleotide sequence: TGTGCCAGCAGCGGACCTAGGAGCTATCTTTCGAGTCGCTCCTACAATGAGCAGTTCTTC.

The chain employs TRBV27 and TRBJ2-3; TRBD1 matches 7 bases. V was clipped by 2 bases and J by 0 bases; unmatched bases: 5. This CDR3 is 16 amino acids long. CDR1 is MNHEY and CDR2 is SMNVEV in the germline V gene (reference sequence). The DNA of the CDR3 is TGTGCCAGCAGTTTACTTGGACAGGCTAGCACAGATACGCAGTATTTT. It translates to CASSLLGQASTDTQYF.

V gene TRBV7-9 combines with J gene TRBJ1-4; 7 bases align to TRBD1. Germline CDR1 and CDR2: SEHNR and FQNEAQ (reference sequence). This CDR3 has 14 amino acids. The V gene end was trimmed by 3 bases and the J gene end by 6 bases; junction bases not matched to a gene: 4. CDR3 DNA: TGTGCCAGCAGCTTCACAGGGGCGGATGAAAAACTGTTTTTT. Protein product: CASSFTGADEKLFF.

The chain carries TRBV7-3 and TRBJ2-1; 13 positions match TRBD2. This CDR3 is 15 amino acids long. Germline V lookup: CDR1 SGHTA, CDR2 FQGTGA. V gave up 3 bases and J gave up 9 bases; unmatched junction bases: 5. The CDR3 coding sequence is TGTGCCAGCAGCTTCTCCGGGACTAGCGGGGTTGAGCAGTTCTTC. Its protein is CASSFSGTSGVEQFF. Full variable domain (rest looked up from reference TRBV7-3 and TRBJ2-1): GAGVSQTPSNKVTEKGKYVELRCDPISGHTALYWYRQSLGQGPEFLIYFQGTGAADDSGLPNDRFFAVRPEGSVSTLKIQRTERGDSAVYLCASSFSGTSGVEQFFGPGTRLTVL.

The chain employs TRBV6-5 and TRBJ1-3; possible D gene TRBD1, 5 bases. Germline CDR1 and CDR2: MNHEY and SVGAGI. The CDR3 is 14 residues long. The V end was cut by 6 bases, the J end by 1 base, with 10 bases between. The CDR3 DNA reads as TGTGCCAGCAGCTCCCAGGGATCTGGAAACACCATATATTTT. Protein sequence: CASSSQGSGNTIYF.

The V call is TRBV5-6, the J call TRBJ1-1, with a weak D call TRBD1 (6 bases). Germline V gives CDR1 SGHDT, CDR2 YYEEEE. V lost 6 bases to trimming and J lost 1 base, with 16 bases between them. CDR3 length: 15 amino acids. The CDR3 spells CASKETGKPNTEAFF. In DNA form, the CDR3 reads TGTGCCAGCAAAGAGACAGGAAAACCGAACACTGAAGCTTTCTTT.

The chain is built from TRBV9 and TRBJ2-2, with 15 bases lining up with TRBD2. V lost 4 bases and J lost 1; bases outside the gene matches: 14. CDR3 length equals 21 residues. The germline CDR1 and CDR2 sequences are SGDLS and YYNGEE. The CDR3 DNA sequence: TGTGCCAGCAGCCCAACACTCGGACTAGCGGGAGGGGAAGGGAACACCGGGGAGCTGTTTTTT. Its protein product is CASSPTLGLAGGEGNTGELFF.